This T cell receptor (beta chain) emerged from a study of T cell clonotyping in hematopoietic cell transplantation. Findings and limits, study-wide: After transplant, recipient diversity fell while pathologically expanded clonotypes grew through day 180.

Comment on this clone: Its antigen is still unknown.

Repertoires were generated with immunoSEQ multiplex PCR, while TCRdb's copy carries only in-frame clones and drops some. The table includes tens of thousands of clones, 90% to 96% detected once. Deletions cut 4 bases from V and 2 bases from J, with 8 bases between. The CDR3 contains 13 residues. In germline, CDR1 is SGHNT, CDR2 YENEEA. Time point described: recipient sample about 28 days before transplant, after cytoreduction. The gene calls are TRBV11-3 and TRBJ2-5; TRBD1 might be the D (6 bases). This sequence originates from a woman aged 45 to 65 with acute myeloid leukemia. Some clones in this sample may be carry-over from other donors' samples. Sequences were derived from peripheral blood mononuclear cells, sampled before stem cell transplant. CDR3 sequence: CASSSGQQETQYF. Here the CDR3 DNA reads TGTGCCAGCAGCTCTGGACAGCAAGAGACCCAGTACTTC.